This T cell receptor beta chain came from a study of regulatory T cells in long-lasting Graves disease. V lost 0 bases to trimming and J lost 4 bases, with 9 bases between them. Germline V CDR1 and CDR2: MNHEY, SVGEGT. The CDR3 contains 14 residues. Libraries of TCR beta came from iRepertoire HTBI primers plus Arm-PCR of CDR3 regions. Each CDR3 protein gets one entry after TCRdb re-called the multiplex PCR reads with MiXCR. The sample gives over 300,000 distinct CDR3 sequences, about 20% of which show up once; approximately 31% is in the top ten. The time point is: persistent/refractory GD, antithyroid drugs over 5 years with positive TRAb. TCR sequences were obtained from RNA taken from PBMCs.

The rearrangement uses TRBV6-2 or TRBV6-3 and TRBJ1-2; D is possibly TRBD1 (6 bases). This receptor was obtained from a female donor with Graves disease. This sample comprised peripheral blood mononuclear cells (PBMCs), obtained when the disease was refractory, from a patient treated with antithyroid drugs. In DNA form, the CDR3 reads TGTGCCAGCAGTTACTCGGACAGCTTCTATGGCTACACCTTC. It encodes CASSYSDSFYGYTF.